This TCR beta chain was sequenced in a study of T-cell reconstitution after alpha-beta-depleted transplantation in children. As it was prepared, the TCRbeta library received unique molecular identifiers. Each CDR3 protein is one row after TCRdb ran MiXCR on the PCR reads. The sample holds over 400,000 distinct CDR3 sequences, around 12% seen once. The germline gives CDR1 SNHLY, CDR2 FYNNEI. The CDR3 contains 13 residues. Trimming pared 5 bases from V and 10 bases from J, leaving 15 bases between. This specimen was PBMCs from the stem cell graft donor, taken from the stem cell graft. The rearrangement links TRBV2 to TRBJ2-1; the D is unclear. This TCR was sampled from a human donor who donated a stem cell graft to a child with combined immunodeficiency. The CDR3 sequence: CASSPDLSREQFF. The DNA of the CDR3 is TGTGCCAGCAGTCCAGATTTGAGCCGGGAGCAGTTCTTC.